This entry lists 13 T cell receptor beta chains sequenced from one sample in a study of vaccination and CD4 T cells after COVID-19. Noted treatment: roughly 10-day PBMC culture with coronavirus spike peptide pools or control peptides (ViraFEST assay). Antigens of these TCRs are unknown. Scientists ran DNA taken from cultured CD4+ T cells through the Oncomine TCR Beta short-read assay for sequencing. Via MiXCR, TCRdb re-called the PCR reads, giving one row per CDR3 protein. The sample consists of 15,000 to 20,000 distinct CDR3 sequences, roughly two thirds of them appearing once. The material sequenced was CD4+ T cells from blood, cultured in vitro. The receptors originated from a human donor who had recovered from COVID-19.

The gene calls are TRBV7-2 and TRBJ1-2; perhaps TRBD1 as D (5 bases). This CDR3 contains 13 residues. Germline V CDR1 and CDR2: SGHTA, FQGNSA. V was trimmed by 5 bases and J by 6 bases, leaving 13 bases between them. CDR3 loop: CASSLGSRDGYTF. The CDR3 nucleotides read TGTGCCAGCAGCCTCGGATCCAGGGATGGCTACACCTTC.

V gene TRBV7-2 combines with J gene TRBJ2-3; 8 nucleotides agree with TRBD2. CDR1 and CDR2 (germline): SGHTA, FQGNSA. The V gene end was trimmed by 2 bases and the J gene end by 2 bases; junction bases not matched to a gene: 21. This CDR3 is built from 21 residues. DNA for the CDR3: TGTGCCAGCAGCTTACGACCCCTTACTAATGTACGGGAGGGGATCACAGATACGCAGTATTTT. Translated: CASSLRPLTNVREGITDTQYF.

The V and J genes are TRBV20-1 and TRBJ2-5, with TRBD2 matching 8 bases. The CDR3 length is 15 residues. V dropped 6 bases and J dropped 5; count of bases not matched to a gene: 14. Per the germline V gene, CDR1 is DFQATT and CDR2 is SNEGSKA (reference sequence). The CDR3 nucleotides read TGCAGTGCGAGATCCACGCGGGGGGCGTACGAGACCCAGTACTTC. Its translation: CSARSTRGAYETQYF.

The chain couples TRBV20-1 to TRBJ1-1; 9 positions match TRBD1. The trim removed 3 bases at V and 2 bases at J, leaving 7 bases unmatched. The length of the CDR3 is 15 residues. The germline V gene has CDR1 DFQATT and CDR2 SNEGSKA (reference sequence). In DNA form, the CDR3 reads TGCAGTGCTAGGGGACAGGGAGGTCGTAACACTGAAGCTTTCTTT. This translates into CSARGQGGRNTEAFF.

This clonotype is large within its sample. The rearrangement joins TRBV19 to TRBJ1-5, with 9 bases matching TRBD1. This CDR3 has 13 residues. The V gene end was trimmed by 9 bases and the J gene end by 4 bases; junction bases not matched to a gene: 4. Germline CDR1 is LNHDA and CDR2 is SQIVND (reference sequence). CDR3 loop: CASGTGSNQPQHF. The CDR3 DNA reads TGTGCCAGCGGGACAGGGAGTAATCAGCCCCAGCATTTT.

This chain links TRBV6-4 with TRBJ1-5, with 9 bases identical to TRBD1. With 6 bases clipped from V and 2 bases from J, the junction kept 11 bases outside the gene matches. The CDR3 runs to 17 residues. Germline loops: CDR1 MRHNA, CDR2 SNTAGT. The CDR3 protein is CASRGRTWTGGNQPQHF. For the CDR3, the DNA is TGTGCCAGCAGGGGACGAACATGGACAGGGGGCAATCAGCCCCAGCATTTT.

This clonotype has just one count. The chain recombines TRBV7-2 with TRBJ1-4; D call uncertain. With 7 bases removed from V and 3 bases from J, the gap between germline ends came to 18 bases. CDR3 size: 16 residues. Germline V gives CDR1 SGHTA, CDR2 FQGNSA. The CDR3 here is CASTQGPLGANEKLFF. CDR3 DNA: TGTGCCAGCACCCAAGGGCCCCTTGGGGCTAATGAAAAACTGTTTTTT.

J is TRBJ2-7 and V is TRBV15; TRBD1 matches 9 bases. The CDR3 extends over 13 amino acids. V trimming: 8 bases; J trimming: 1 base; junction bases outside the gene matches: 3. The germline V gene has CDR1 LNHNV and CDR2 YYDKDF (reference sequence). The chain's CDR3 is CATGDRASYEQYF. CDR3 coding DNA: TGTGCCACCGGGGACAGGGCATCCTACGAGCAGTACTTC.

In regard to this clonotype: One end of the junction varies from germline; a read error may be responsible. The V call is TRBV7-2, the J call TRBJ1-5; D not resolved. Germline V gives CDR1 SGHTA, CDR2 FQGNSA. The CDR3 length is 16 residues. The CDR3 is CVSSLVSGASGQPQHF. The CDR3 DNA reads as TGTGTCAGCAGCTTAGTCTCTGGTGCATCGGGGCAGCCCCAGCATTTT. The whole variable domain, filled in from reference TRBV7-2 and TRBJ1-5, reads GAGVSQSPSNKVTEKGKDVELRCDPISGHTALYWYRQSLGQGLEFLIYFQGNSAPDKSGLPSDRFSAERTGGSVSTLTIQRTQQEDSAVYLCVSSLVSGASGQPQHFGDGTRLSIL.

J is TRBJ1-1 and V is TRBV20-1, with D unclear. CDR3 length equals 19 residues. Germline V lookup: CDR1 DFQATT, CDR2 SNEGSKA (reference sequence). Trimming stripped 3 bases from V and 8 bases from J, with 34 bases between. The DNA of the CDR3 is TGCAGTGCTAGTAAGTCTTTGGGCCCCTCATACCCCCCGGGAAGAGAAGCTTTCTTT. Translating gives CSASKSLGPSYPPGREAFF.

This clonotype was observed a single time. This sequence joins TRBV6-5 and TRBJ1-2, with 8 nucleotides matching TRBD1. V lost 2 bases, J lost 7 bases, and 12 bases stayed unmatched. The CDR3 loop spans 16 amino acids. Germline loops: CDR1 MNHEY, CDR2 SVGAGI. The CDR3 DNA reads TGTGCCAGCAGTTACAGGAGAACAGGGGGGGCCTTTGGCTACACCTTC. Its protein product is CASSYRRTGGAFGYTF.

The rearrangement uses TRBV7-9 and TRBJ2-4; no clear D. The end of the DNA fits TRBJ2-5 better, so the J call may be wrong. CDR1 is SEHNR, CDR2 FQNEAQ, per germline (reference sequence). CDR3 length: 19 amino acids. CDR3 protein: CASSLVLVTTMDLKETQYF. CDR3 sequence (DNA): TGTGCCAGCAGCCTCGTCCTGGTTACAACCATGGACCTAAAAGAGACCCAGTACTTC.

The J gene is TRBJ1-5, the V gene TRBV12-3 or TRBV12-4; 7 positions match TRBD1. V shed 8 bases and J 0 bases; nucleotides not matched to a gene: 16. The CDR3 covers 18 residues. CDR3 amino acids: CASRRPGQLSYSNQPQHF. In nucleotides, the CDR3 is TGTGCCAGCCGTCGACCGGGACAGTTAAGCTATAGCAATCAGCCCCAGCATTTT.